Below are 10 T cell receptor beta chains sequenced from a single sample in a study of T cell changes during pregnancy in multiple sclerosis. The data were produced by immunoSEQ multiplex PCR, yet TCRdb's version contains in-frame clones alone and is incomplete. The sample has tens of thousands of clones; approximately 90% are singletons. The specimen was CD4+ T cells from peripheral blood mononuclear cells, collected in the second trimester of pregnancy. Receptors were obtained from a female donor with multiple sclerosis, enrolled in a pregnancy study.

The chain uses TRBV25-1 and TRBJ2-5, with 9 bases matching TRBD2. Trimming removed 8 bases from V and 0 bases from J; junction bases left unmatched: 4. This CDR3 is built from 14 residues. Germline V CDR1 and CDR2: MGHDK, SYGVNS. DNA for the CDR3: TGTGCCAGCGGAAGCGGGGGGAACCAAGAGACCCAGTACTTC. Protein: CASGSGGNQETQYF.

The chain uses TRBV28 and TRBJ2-3; possible D gene TRBD2, 5 bases. The CDR3 spans 13 residues. Germline V gene sequence: CDR1 MDHEN, CDR2 SYDVKM. Trimming removed 7 bases at V and 5 bases at J, with 13 bases between. CDR3 nucleotides: TGTGCCAGCACCAACAGCGGCAGAGATACGCAGTATTTT. Amino acid sequence: CASTNSGRDTQYF. The entire variable domain, with the rest obtained from reference TRBV28 and TRBJ2-3, is as follows: DVKVTQSSRYLVKRTGEKVFLECVQDMDHENMFWYRQDPGLGLRLIYFSYDVKMKEKGDIPEGYSVSREKKERFSLILESASTNQTSMYLCASTNSGRDTQYFGPGTRLTVL.

The chain carries TRBV18 and TRBJ1-3; D gene ambiguous. V was shortened by 6 bases and J by 2 bases, with 20 bases between the two germline ends. In germline, CDR1 is KGHSH, CDR2 LQKENI. The CDR3 has 17 amino acids. The CDR3 region is CASSREWLLSPGNTIYF. The CDR3 DNA follows: TGTGCCAGCTCCCGGGAATGGCTCCTTTCGCCTGGAAACACCATATATTTT.

This sequence joins TRBV9 and TRBJ1-2; D unclear. Deletions cut 4 bases from V and 3 bases from J, with 10 bases between. CDR1 SGDLS and CDR2 YYNGEE come from the germline V gene. CDR3 size: 13 residues. The CDR3 protein is CASSPRLDYGYTF. The CDR3 DNA reads TGTGCCAGCAGCCCCCGGTTGGACTATGGCTACACCTTC.

The chain employs TRBV28 and TRBJ1-5; TRBD1 matches 8 bases. Germline assignment: CDR1 MDHEN and CDR2 SYDVKM. This CDR3 is 15 amino acids long. V was clipped by 3 bases and J by 1 base; unmatched bases: 2. The CDR3 region has the DNA TGTGCCAGCAGTTTGGGGGACAGGAGCAATCAGCCCCAGCATTTT. This gives the protein CASSLGDRSNQPQHF.

CDR3 coding DNA: TGTGCCAGCAGCCCCGACAGTAACTATGGCTACACCTTC. As protein: CASSPDSNYGYTF. This chain joins TRBV7-9 and TRBJ1-2, with a weak D call TRBD1 (5 bases). Germline V gene data show CDR1 as SEHNR and CDR2 as FQNEAQ (reference sequence). This CDR3 has 13 residues. V was clipped by 5 bases and J by 1 base, with 8 bases between them.

The chain links TRBV4-3 to TRBJ1-5, with a possible D match to TRBD1 (5 bases). Germline-derived CDR1 and CDR2 are LGHNA and YSLEER. The CDR3 spans 15 residues. V lost 1 base and J 3 bases, leaving 10 bases between the germline ends. CDR3 loop: CASSQGGLVNQPQHF. The CDR3 region has the DNA TGCGCCAGCAGCCAAGGGGGACTGGTCAATCAGCCCCAGCATTTT.

The gene calls are TRBV11-1 and TRBJ2-7, with 7 nucleotides matching TRBD2. The CDR3 loop spans 15 amino acids. Germline loops: CDR1 SGHAT, CDR2 FQDESV (reference sequence). Trimming at V came to 5 bases and at J to 2 bases, leaving 9 bases not matched to a gene. The CDR3 DNA reads as TGTGCCAGCAGCCACCTGAGCGGGAAGACCTACGAGCAGTACTTC. Residues: CASSHLSGKTYEQYF.

This clone has just one count. The rearrangement uses TRBV18 and TRBJ2-5, with D hard to call. Germline V lookup: CDR1 KGHSH, CDR2 LQKENI. The CDR3 consists of 14 residues. V was clipped by 3 bases and J by 1 base, with 9 bases between them. CDR3: CASSPASRQETQYF. CDR3 sequence (DNA): TGTGCCAGCTCACCGGCAAGTCGCCAAGAGACCCAGTACTTC. Full variable domain (rest looked up from reference TRBV18 and TRBJ2-5): NAGVMQNPRHLVRRRGQEARLRCSPMKGHSHVYWYRQLPEEGLKFMVYLQKENIIDESGMPKERFSAEFPKEGPSILRIQQVVRGDSAAYFCASSPASRQETQYFGPGTRLLVL.

This clone was observed once. J is TRBJ2-5 and V is TRBV4-1, with D possibly being TRBD2 (5 bases). CDR1 MGHRA and CDR2 YSYEKL come from the germline V gene. This CDR3 is built from 13 residues. V lost 2 bases to trimming and J lost 5 bases, with 9 bases between them. The CDR3 sequence is CASSQTSWETQYF. CDR3 coding DNA: TGCGCCAGCAGCCAAACTAGTTGGGAGACCCAGTACTTC.